The source of this T cell receptor (beta chain) is a study of human T cells and chemical hapten exposure. Each CDR3 protein is one row after TCRdb ran MiXCR on the RACE reads. The data contain 360,000 or so distinct CDR3 sequences, roughly 6.3% of them singletons. Ten or more counts support this clonotype. Time point of the sample: patch test 2, 6 weeks after DPC sensitization. Treatment noted: therapeutic diphenylcyclopropenone sensitization with weekly scalp DPC. V lost 6 bases, J lost 7 bases, and 10 bases lay in between. This CDR3 has 13 amino acids. This TCR was recovered from a woman aged 18-29 years with alopecia areata. Some clones in this sample may be carry-over from other donors' samples. The chain has TRBV12-3 or TRBV12-4 and TRBJ1-6; D is undetermined. The material sequenced was whole blood, taken in connection with sensitization to the hapten diphenylcyclopropenone (DPC). CDR3 bases: TGTGCCAGCAGGAGGACTGTAAATTCACCCCTCCACTTT. It translates to CASRRTVNSPLHF.